One and the same sample provided the 9 T cell receptor beta chains below, sequenced in a study of neurological immune-mediated disorders (dated by TCRdb to 2018 to 2020). The meaning of the sample's time point label: longitudinal time-point 3. Libraries were made using 5' RACE. The sequencing machine was an Illumina HiSeq 2500. TCRdb redid the processing of the public reads, applying fastp at Q25 and MiXCR, and retained in-frame beta chains. Rows are combined by CDR3 protein, so each entry shows the most common genes and DNA. Present in this sample are roughly 45,000 distinct CDR3 sequences, approximately 15% of which were seen just once. The ten largest clones take up 10% to 12% of the sample. Sequencing was carried out using PBMCs. The receptors come from a man aged 30-40 years in good health.

This clonotype was observed many times. The chain combines TRBV20-1 with TRBJ2-3, with D unresolved. The CDR3 runs to 12 residues. CDR1 and CDR2 (germline): DFQATT, SNEGSKA (reference sequence). V was pared by 6 bases and J by 0 bases, with 7 bases between. CDR3 loop: CSAQPSTDTQYF. DNA for the CDR3: TGCAGTGCCCAGCCTAGCACAGATACGCAGTATTTT.

This clonotype was found many times. This rearrangement joins TRBV7-2 to TRBJ2-3; D unclear. With 1 base removed from V and 4 bases from J, the gap between germline ends came to 3 bases. The CDR3 runs to 12 residues. CDR1 SGHTA and CDR2 FQGNSA come from the germline V gene. CDR3 DNA: TGTGCCAGCAGCTTAGTTGCAGATACGCAGTATTTT. Protein: CASSLVADTQYF. The variable domain in full, with the rest retrieved from reference TRBV7-2 and TRBJ2-3, is GAGVSQSPSNKVTEKGKDVELRCDPISGHTALYWYRQSLGQGLEFLIYFQGNSAPDKSGLPSDRFSAERTGGSVSTLTIQRTQQEDSAVYLCASSLVADTQYFGPGTRLTVL.

In this sample, this clonotype turned up a few times. This chain connects TRBV19 to TRBJ2-6; 10 bases match TRBD1. Germline CDR1 and CDR2: LNHDA and SQIVND (reference sequence). V was pared by 5 bases and J by 3 bases, with 7 bases of the junction left unmatched. The CDR3 has 17 residues. CDR3 amino acids: CASSGRQGAYGANVLTF. For the CDR3, the DNA is TGTGCCAGTAGTGGAAGACAGGGGGCGTATGGGGCCAACGTCCTGACTTTC.

In its sample, this clonotype was seen many times. The chain has TRBV6-5 and TRBJ1-4; 8 positions match TRBD1. After removal of 0 bases from V and 4 bases from J, the junction contained 10 bases not matched to a gene. The germline V gene encodes CDR1 MNHEY and CDR2 SVGAGI. The CDR3 totals 18 residues. CDR3 in DNA: TGTGCCAGCAGTTACTCGTTTTTACCCGGACAGGGTAATGAAAAACTGTTTTTT. Translating it yields CASSYSFLPGQGNEKLFF.

The sample holds many counts of this clonotype. The gene calls are TRBV29-1 and TRBJ2-7, with D unclear. The CDR3 is made up of 13 amino acids. The V and J ends lost 0 bases and 3 bases respectively, with 9 bases between them. In germline, CDR1 is SQVTM, CDR2 ANQGSEA. The CDR3 loop reads CSVEEPERYEQYF. The CDR3, as DNA: TGCAGCGTTGAAGAGCCGGAACGCTACGAGCAGTACTTC.

This clonotype was counted ten times or more. The chain uses TRBV5-1 and TRBJ1-3, with TRBD1 as a possible D gene (5 bases). V dropped 4 bases and J dropped 1 base, with 15 bases sitting between them. Germline values: CDR1 SGHRS, CDR2 YFSETQ. The CDR3 is 16 amino acids. For the CDR3, the DNA is TGCGCCAGCAGCCGACAACAGGCGACATCTGGAAACACCATATATTTT. It yields the protein CASSRQQATSGNTIYF. Variable domain in full (rest from reference TRBV5-1 and TRBJ1-3): KAGVTQTPRYLIKTRGQQVTLSCSPISGHRSVSWYQQTPGQGLQFLFEYFSETQRNKGNFPGRFSGRQFSNSRSEMNVSTLELGDSALYLCASSRQQATSGNTIYFGEGSWLTVV.

This clonotype came up many times. The rearrangement joins TRBV6-1 to TRBJ2-7; D is ambiguous. The CDR3 is 16 amino acids. Between the trimmed V and J ends, which lost 0 bases and 0 bases, there was a span of 12 bases. Germline lookup yields CDR1 MNHNS and CDR2 SASEGT. CDR3 coding DNA: TGTGCCAGCAGTGAAGCGCTTCGCACCGTCTCCTACGAGCAGTACTTC. It codes for CASSEALRTVSYEQYF.

V is TRBV7-6 and J is TRBJ2-5; perhaps TRBD1 as D (5 bases). The CDR3 spans 13 residues. Looked up from germline, CDR1 is SGHVS and CDR2 is FNYEAQ. Trimming removed 2 bases from V and 2 bases from J, with 6 bases in between. CDR3 sequence reads: CASSLQGQETQYF. The DNA of the CDR3 is TGTGCCAGCAGCTTACAGGGACAAGAGACCCAGTACTTC. Variable domain in full (rest from reference TRBV7-6 and TRBJ2-5): GAGVSQSPRYKVTKRGQDVALRCDPISGHVSLYWYRQALGQGPEFLTYFNYEAQQDKSGLPNDRFSAERPEGSISTLTIQRTEQRDSAMYRCASSLQGQETQYFGPGTRLLVL.

This clonotype was counted at least ten times. The gene calls are TRBV20-1 and TRBJ2-7; 10 bases agree with TRBD1. The junction had 3 bases not matched to a gene; V was cut back by 1 base and J by 3 bases. Germline values: CDR1 DFQATT, CDR2 SNEGSKA (reference sequence). The CDR3 has 14 residues. The CDR3 DNA sequence: TGCAGTGCTAGAGCCCGGGACAGGGGCTACGAGCAGTACTTC. This gives the protein CSARARDRGYEQYF.